The 29 T cell receptor beta chains in this list originate from one sample, sequenced in a study of Ad26.COV2.S vaccination and SARS-CoV-2 variants. Treatment specified: around 19 received Ad26.COV2.S at low or high dose, single or two shots; 5 received placebo; per-sample allocation not given. Sample collection was performed on day 63 after the first vaccine or placebo injection. Sequencing was performed with immunoSEQ multiplex PCR; in TCRdb, only in-frame clones are kept and a portion is missing. The sample yields about 400,000 clones, approximately 87% seen once. The specimen was peripheral blood, collected in a trial of Ad26.COV2.S vaccine versus placebo. The receptors come from a person between 18 and 65 years old who received the Ad26.COV2.S COVID-19 vaccine or a placebo.

The genes are TRBV2 and TRBJ1-1; 10 bases are a match to TRBD1. Trimming took 4 bases from V and 7 from J; bases not matched to a gene: 9. This CDR3 has 15 residues. The V gene's germline CDR1 is SNHLY and CDR2 FYNNEI. The CDR3 sequence is CASSGDRGGYGEAFF. In DNA, the CDR3 is TGTGCCAGCAGTGGGGACAGGGGAGGTTATGGTGAAGCTTTCTTT.

The rearrangement links TRBV5-5 to TRBJ2-3, with TRBD2 identical over 11 bases. CDR1 is SGHKS and CDR2 is YYEKEE in the germline V gene (reference sequence). The CDR3 is made up of 14 amino acids. With V trimmed by 4 bases and J by 6 bases, 4 bases remained unmatched. The CDR3 DNA follows: TGTGCCAGCAGCCCTAGCGGGGGGTCTGATACGCAGTATTTT. It is translated as CASSPSGGSDTQYF.

The V gene is TRBV5-4, the J gene TRBJ2-3; D not resolved. Between the trimmed V and J ends, which lost 4 bases and 2 bases, there was a span of 8 bases. The CDR3 covers 13 residues. Looked up from germline, CDR1 is SGHNT and CDR2 is YYREEE (reference sequence). The CDR3 loop is CASSPIYTDTQYF. The CDR3 nucleotides read TGTGCCAGCAGCCCGATTTACACAGATACGCAGTATTTT. Using reference TRBV5-4 and TRBJ2-3 for the parts outside the CDR3, the full variable domain is ETGVTQSPTHLIKTRGQQVTLRCSSQSGHNTVSWYQQALGQGPQFIFQYYREEENGRGNFPPRFSGLQFPNYSSELNVNALELDDSALYLCASSPIYTDTQYFGPGTRLTVL.

CDR3 amino acids: CASSSGTVNTEAFF. In nucleotides, the CDR3 is TGTGCCAGCAGCTCCGGGACAGTTAACACTGAAGCTTTCTTT. The chain couples TRBV6-5 to TRBJ1-1; 7 positions match TRBD1. The V gene's germline CDR1 is MNHEY and CDR2 SVGAGI. The CDR3 extends over 14 amino acids. After removal of 6 bases from V and 2 bases from J, the junction contained 6 bases not matched to a gene.

V gene TRBV5-1 combines with J gene TRBJ1-4; D call uncertain. The germline V gene has CDR1 SGHRS and CDR2 YFSETQ. This CDR3 is 14 amino acids long. Trimming left V 7 bases short and J 4 bases short, with 14 bases between. The CDR3 here is CASGADGDNEKLFF. CDR3 DNA: TGCGCCAGCGGCGCCGACGGTGATAATGAAAAACTGTTTTTT.

The chain carries TRBV28 and TRBJ2-7; 7 nucleotides align to TRBD1. There are 14 residues in the CDR3. V dropped 2 bases and J dropped 3; count of bases not matched to a gene: 4. Germline CDR1 MDHEN, CDR2 SYDVKM. In DNA form, the CDR3 reads TGTGCCAGCAGTTTAACCGGACAGGACTACGAGCAGTACTTC. Encoded protein: CASSLTGQDYEQYF.

The rearrangement uses TRBV5-4 and TRBJ1-5; D is uncertain. V gave up 5 bases and J gave up 0 bases, with 6 bases separating them. The CDR3 runs to 13 residues. Germline CDR1 reads SGHNT; CDR2 reads YYREEE (reference sequence). The CDR3 DNA reads TGTGCCAGCAGTTTTTATAGCAATCAGCCCCAGCATTTT. Its protein is CASSFYSNQPQHF.

The CDR3 DNA is TGTGCCAGTAGTTTCGGCGGGGCGGCTTTCTTT. Translation: CASSFGGAAFF. This chain joins TRBV19 and TRBJ1-1; maybe TRBD1 (5 bases). There are 11 residues in the CDR3. Germline loops: CDR1 LNHDA, CDR2 SQIVND (reference sequence). V was shortened by 5 bases and J by 11 bases, with 12 bases between the two germline ends.

The chain couples TRBV30 to TRBJ1-3; D unclear. Looked up from germline, CDR1 is GTSNPN and CDR2 is SVGIG (reference sequence). The CDR3 is 14 residues long. The V and J ends lost 2 bases and 0 bases respectively, with 8 bases between them. CDR3 nucleotides: TGTGCCTGGAGTCCAGCCAACTCTGGAAACACCATATATTTT. It yields the protein CAWSPANSGNTIYF.

The chain recombines TRBV2 with TRBJ1-2; 7 positions match TRBD1. J lost 1 base, V lost 7 bases, and 6 bases had no gene match. The germline CDR1 and CDR2 sequences are SNHLY and FYNNEI. This CDR3 comprises 14 residues. The DNA of the CDR3 is TGTGCCAGCAATAAGGGACAGTTTAACTATGGCTACACCTTC. The encoded protein is CASNKGQFNYGYTF.

J is TRBJ2-5 and V is TRBV5-1, with TRBD2 matching 8 bases. The V and J ends lost 1 base and 1 base, in that order; junction bases with no gene match: 3. The CDR3 has 15 residues. CDR1 and CDR2 (germline): SGHRS, YFSETQ. The CDR3 sequence: CASSLPGGAQETQYF. As DNA, the CDR3 is TGCGCCAGCAGCTTGCCCGGGGGGGCCCAAGAGACCCAGTACTTC.

The chain carries TRBV30 and TRBJ2-3; 9 bases are a match to TRBD2. With V trimmed by 2 bases and J by 6 bases, 3 bases remained unmatched. CDR1 is GTSNPN, CDR2 SVGIG, per germline (reference sequence). CDR3 size: 13 residues. The CDR3 loop reads CAWSRGGGDTQYF. As DNA, the CDR3 is TGTGCCTGGAGTCGCGGGGGGGGTGATACGCAGTATTTT.

The chain joins TRBV7-3 to TRBJ2-1; 8 positions agree with TRBD2. The J segment lost 2 bases and the V segment lost 4 bases, leaving 4 bases of the junction unmatched. Germline V lookup: CDR1 SGHTA, CDR2 FQGTGA. This CDR3 is built from 15 residues. CDR3 protein: CASSSLAGTYNEQFF. The CDR3 DNA reads TGTGCCAGCAGCTCCTTAGCGGGGACCTACAATGAGCAGTTCTTC.

The CDR3 sequence is CASSLAPGNEQFF. CDR3 coding DNA: TGTGCCAGCAGCTTAGCGCCAGGGAATGAGCAGTTCTTC. V and J are TRBV7-9 and TRBJ2-1; D possibly corresponds to TRBD1 (5 bases). Trimming left V 0 bases short and J 7 bases short, with 7 bases between. Germline CDR1 and CDR2: SEHNR and FQNEAQ (reference sequence). The CDR3 is 13 residues long.

J is TRBJ2-5 and V is TRBV6-5, with D perhaps given as TRBD1 or TRBD2 (5 bases each). This CDR3 is built from 15 residues. Between the trimmed V and J ends, which lost 5 bases and 5 bases, there was a span of 18 bases. From germline, CDR1 is MNHEY and CDR2 SVGAGI. The CDR3 spells CASSQYSRGDETQYF. In DNA form, the CDR3 reads TGTGCCAGCAGTCAGTATTCTCGGGGCGACGAGACCCAGTACTTC.

The V call is TRBV10-3, the J call TRBJ2-2; tentative D call: TRBD1 (6 bases). The length of the CDR3 is 16 residues. In germline, CDR1 is ENHRY, CDR2 SYGVKD. The germline V and J ends were trimmed by 10 bases and 2 bases, with 20 bases remaining between them. The CDR3 sequence is CASTPTGKSNTGELFF. In DNA form, the CDR3 reads TGTGCCAGCACACCGACAGGAAAATCAAACACCGGGGAGCTGTTTTTT.

This rearrangement joins TRBV30 to TRBJ1-4; D perhaps matches TRBD1 (5 bases). Between the trimmed V and J ends, which lost 4 bases and 7 bases, there was a span of 13 bases. Looked up from germline, CDR1 is GTSNPN and CDR2 is SVGIG (reference sequence). The CDR3 sequence is 13 residues long. CDR3 nucleotides: TGTGCCTGGACCAGGGAAGCGGGTGAAAAACTGTTTTTT. Translated: CAWTREAGEKLFF.

The genes are TRBV4-1 and TRBJ2-2; TRBD2 agrees at 9 bases. This CDR3 comprises 17 residues. Trimming removed 6 bases from V and 5 bases from J; junction bases left unmatched: 13. Germline V gene lookup returns CDR1 MGHRA and CDR2 YSYEKL. The CDR3 coding sequence is TGCGCCAGCAGTGTTTTCGCGGGGGGGCGGTGGACCGGGGAGCTGTTTTTT. Translating it yields CASSVFAGGRWTGELFF.

The chain employs TRBV12-3 or TRBV12-4 and TRBJ2-5; the D is unclear. Trimming stripped 7 bases from V and 11 bases from J, with 11 bases between. The CDR3 spans 10 residues. CDR3: CASISSLQYF. The CDR3 bases are TGTGCCAGCATAAGTTCCCTTCAGTACTTC.

The chain is built from TRBV2 and TRBJ2-3; 15 bases map to TRBD2. The junction had 4 bases not matched to a gene; V was cut back by 4 bases and J by 5 bases. The germline V gene encodes CDR1 SNHLY and CDR2 FYNNEI. This CDR3 has 16 amino acids. The CDR3 DNA sequence: TGTGCCAGCAGTGCCAGGACTAGCGGGGGGGAAGATACGCAGTATTTT. As protein: CASSARTSGGEDTQYF.

This chain joins TRBV7-2 and TRBJ2-7, with D unclear. This CDR3 is 15 amino acids long. Trimming took off 1 base at V and 3 bases at J, with 13 bases between the two ends. Per the germline V gene, CDR1 is SGHTA and CDR2 is FQGNSA. The CDR3 is CASSLVATSDYEQYF. The CDR3 DNA reads as TGTGCCAGCAGCTTAGTCGCGACCTCAGACTACGAGCAGTACTTC.

The chain couples TRBV5-5 to TRBJ2-5; 7 bases line up with TRBD1. The V segment lost 2 bases and the J segment 2 bases; nucleotides outside the gene matches: 3. Germline values: CDR1 SGHKS, CDR2 YYEKEE (reference sequence). The CDR3 has 14 residues. This chain's CDR3 is CASSFSGGQETQYF. As DNA, the CDR3 is TGTGCCAGCAGCTTTTCAGGGGGACAAGAGACCCAGTACTTC.

This chain connects TRBV30 to TRBJ2-1, with D perhaps being TRBD1 or TRBD2 (6 bases each). Germline V gene lookup returns CDR1 GTSNPN and CDR2 SVGIG (reference sequence). The CDR3 has 14 amino acids. The V end was cut by 2 bases, the J end by 5 bases, with 13 bases between. CDR3 nucleotide sequence: TGTGCCTGGAGTAGGGGGGTTGAGGACAATGAGCAGTTCTTC. Its translation is CAWSRGVEDNEQFF.

This clone has just a few counts. V gene TRBV2 combines with J gene TRBJ2-1; D ambiguous. V lost 4 bases and J lost 4, with 8 bases in between. The CDR3 is 13 amino acids. Germline CDR1 is SNHLY and CDR2 is FYNNEI. CDR3 nucleotide sequence: TGTGCCAGCAGTGTCGGCGAGTACAATGAGCAGTTCTTC. Protein: CASSVGEYNEQFF.

This clone was seen a few times. The V and J genes are TRBV6-5 and TRBJ1-2, with D unresolved. This CDR3 is built from 11 residues. Trimming cost V 6 bases and J 8 bases, with 10 bases left between them. From germline, CDR1 is MNHEY and CDR2 SVGAGI. The CDR3 sequence: CASRTERGYTF. The CDR3 nucleotides read TGTGCCAGCAGGACGGAGAGGGGCTACACCTTC.

The V call is TRBV7-8, the J call TRBJ2-7; D may correspond to TRBD1 or TRBD2 (5 bases each). The V end lost 5 bases, the J end lost 5 bases, and 10 bases lay between the germline ends. CDR3 length equals 12 residues. Per germline, CDR1 SGHVS and CDR2 FQNEAQ. The CDR3 DNA follows: TGTGCCAGCAGCCGGGACGGCGACGAGCAGTACTTC. Protein sequence: CASSRDGDEQYF.

The rearrangement joins TRBV15 to TRBJ1-2; tentatively, D is TRBD1 (5 bases). The germline V gene has CDR1 LNHNV and CDR2 YYDKDF (reference sequence). This CDR3 contains 14 residues. V gave up 1 base and J gave up 7 bases, with 13 bases separating them. The CDR3 sequence: CATSRGVGDIGYTF. The CDR3 DNA follows: TGTGCCACCAGCAGAGGGGTAGGGGATATTGGCTACACCTTC.

The rearrangement uses TRBV9 and TRBJ1-1; the D is unclear. Germline values: CDR1 SGDLS, CDR2 YYNGEE. V shed 4 bases and J shed 1 base, with 11 bases lying between them. The CDR3 runs 14 residues. CDR3 nucleotides: TGTGCCAGCAGCTCCAGGACTACGAACACTGAAGCTTTCTTT. It codes for CASSSRTTNTEAFF.

V usage is TRBV9 and J usage is TRBJ2-2; D gene uncertain. Germline-derived CDR1 and CDR2 are SGDLS and YYNGEE. The CDR3 spans 15 residues. V lost 0 bases and J 0 bases, leaving 6 bases between the germline ends. In nucleotides, the CDR3 is TGTGCCAGCAGCGTAGCCATCGCGAACACCGGGGAGCTGTTTTTT. Protein product: CASSVAIANTGELFF.